Listed below are T cell receptor beta chains from one sample, sequenced in a study of T-cell reconstitution after alpha-beta-depleted transplantation in children. MiXCR was run by TCRdb on the PCR reads, yielding one entry per CDR3 protein. The sample has 250,000 to 300,000 distinct CDR3 sequences, roughly 7.8% seen once. Sequenced here: peripheral blood, sampled 360 days after TCRalphabeta/CD19-depleted stem cell transplant. These receptors were taken from a female patient aged 2-10 years who had a stem cell transplant for Fanconi anemia, so the T cells may come from the graft donor. Both conserved end residues are part of each CDR3. The D gene is left open where the match is weak. The size entry is marked missing in some rows and otherwise reads once, few, many or a size class.

-,-,TRBV20-1,TRBJ1-1,TGCAGTGCTACCTCTGGGAGAGACACTGAAGCTTTCTTT,CSATSGRDTEAFF
-,many,TRBV20-1,TRBJ2-1,TGCAGTGCTCTAAAAATCGCTTCAGGGAAAGTTTGGCACAATGAGCAGTTCTTC,CSALKIASGKVWHNEQFF
-,once,TRBV18,TRBJ2-7,TGTGCCAGCTCACCCTTGGAGGGAGATGAGCAGTACTTC,CASSPLEGDEQYF
-,many,TRBV12-3/TRBV12-4,TRBJ1-3,TGTGCCAGCAGGCAGGAGGCGGCTGGAAACACCATATATTTT,CASRQEAAGNTIYF
TRBD2,-,TRBV5-1,TRBJ2-1,TGCGCCAGCAGAGCGGGAGGTTCCTACAATGAGCAGTTCTTC,CASRAGGSYNEQFF
-,-,TRBV27,TRBJ1-1,TGTGCCAGCAGCTCCTACGTGGGGAACACTGAAGCTTTCTTT,CASSSYVGNTEAFF
-,many,TRBV7-9,TRBJ2-2,TGTGCCAGCAGCTTAGATGGGGACGGCGGGGAGCTGTTTTTT,CASSLDGDGGELFF
-,-,TRBV27,TRBJ2-3,TGTGCCAGCAGTTTATCATGGGGTAGCACAGATACGCAGTATTTT,CASSLSWGSTDTQYF
-,few,TRBV25-1,TRBJ2-1,TGTGCCAGCAGTGGGGGGAGTGAGCAGTTCTTC,CASSGGSEQFF
-,many,TRBV20-1,TRBJ1-4,TGCAGTGCTAGAAGCGTCCCTCCTAATGAAAAACTGTTTTTT,CSARSVPPNEKLFF
-,many,TRBV28,TRBJ1-4,TGTGCCAGCAGTTTCCGGGGATGGGGAGAAAAACTGTTTTTT,CASSFRGWGEKLFF
-,many,TRBV6-6,TRBJ2-5,TGTGCCAGCAGCGACAGGACGGAAGAGACCCAGTACTTC,CASSDRTEETQYF
-,many,TRBV24-1,TRBJ2-3,TGTGCCACCAGGGACAGCCTTAACACAGATACGCAGTATTTT,CATRDSLNTDTQYF
-,-,TRBV27,TRBJ2-5,TGTGCCAGCAGGCCGGTCGGGTCAGGTGGGACCCAGTACTTC,CASRPVGSGGTQYF
-,many,TRBV12-3/TRBV12-4,TRBJ2-5,TGTGCCAGCAGTTTAGTTCGCGGGGCCGAGACCCAGTACTTC,CASSLVRGAETQYF
-,-,TRBV2,TRBJ2-2,TGTGCCAGCAGTGAAGGCACGAACACCGGGGAGCTGTTTTTT,CASSEGTNTGELFF
-,many,TRBV12-3/TRBV12-4,TRBJ1-1,TGTGCCAGCAGTTTCAGGGGTGTCACTGAAGCTTTCTTT,CASSFRGVTEAFF
-,-,TRBV19,TRBJ1-1,TGTGCCAGTAGCGTTGTTTTGAACACTGAAGCTTTCTTT,CASSVVLNTEAFF
-,-,TRBV20-1,TRBJ2-1,TGCAGTGCTAGTTTTCTCCCGTCCTACAATGAGCAGTTCTTC,CSASFLPSYNEQFF
-,-,TRBV12-3/TRBV12-4,TRBJ2-1,TGTGCCAGCACCTTAGGTTCCTACTCCTACAATGAGCAGTTCTTC,CASTLGSYSYNEQFF
-,-,TRBV6-1,TRBJ2-2,TGTGCCAGCAGTGACAGGGCCTTTAACACCGGGGAGCTGTTTTTT,CASSDRAFNTGELFF
-,-,TRBV11-2,TRBJ2-3,TGTGCCAGCAGCTTACTAGTACTTGGTACCACCACAGATACGCAGTATTTT,CASSLLVLGTTTDTQYF
-,-,TRBV3-1,TRBJ1-5,TGTGCCAGCAGCCAAGATTTGACAGTTAATCAGCCCCAGCATTTT,CASSQDLTVNQPQHF
-,many,TRBV5-1,TRBJ2-5,TGCGCCAGCCGACAGCAAGAGACCCAGTACTTC,CASRQQETQYF
-,many,TRBV29-1,TRBJ1-1,TGCAGCGTTGTTCCAGAGAACACTGAAGCTTTCTTT,CSVVPENTEAFF
-,many,TRBV11-1,TRBJ2-2,TGTGCCAGCAGCTTAGACGGGACGAACACCGGGGAGCTGTTTTTT,CASSLDGTNTGELFF
-,-,TRBV5-6,TRBJ1-2,TGTGCCAGCAGTCATAGGGGTGGGGGATATGGCTACACCTTC,CASSHRGGGYGYTF
-,few,TRBV29-1,TRBJ1-2,TGCAGCGTTGTTTATGGGCATGGCTACACCTTC,CSVVYGHGYTF
-,few,TRBV21-1,TRBJ2-7,TGTGCCAGCAGCAGGTTCACTAGGGTAAGGGAGACCTACGAGCAGTACTTC,CASSRFTRVRETYEQYF
-,-,TRBV5-1,TRBJ1-5,TGCGCCAGCAGCCCGACAGACCCCCTCAATCAGCCCCAGCATTTT,CASSPTDPLNQPQHF
-,many,TRBV12-3/TRBV12-4,TRBJ2-7,TGTGCCAGCAGTCCTGCGAGCGCCTACGAGCAGTACTTC,CASSPASAYEQYF
TRBD2,once,TRBV18,TRBJ2-3,TGTGCCAGCTCACCGCGACTCGAGACTAGCGGCACAGATACGCAGTATTTT,CASSPRLETSGTDTQYF
-,-,TRBV20-1,TRBJ2-7,TGCAGTGCTAGAGATCCGGGTTTCTACGAGCAGTACTTC,CSARDPGFYEQYF
-,many,TRBV5-1,TRBJ2-2,TGCGCCAGCAGGGTCCTCGGGGAGCTGTTTTTT,CASRVLGELFF
-,many,TRBV5-5,TRBJ1-1,TGTGCCAGCAGCCCGGACGGGTACACTGAAGCTTTCTTT,CASSPDGYTEAFF
-,many,TRBV4-2,TRBJ2-1,TGTGCCAGCAGCTTAGCGGAGAAATACAATGAGCAGTTCTTC,CASSLAEKYNEQFF
-,-,TRBV4-3,TRBJ1-6,TGCGCCAGCAGCCAAGATCGTAGTTCACCCCTCCACTTT,CASSQDRSSPLHF
TRBD2,many,TRBV7-3,TRBJ2-1,TGTGCCAGCAGCTTACTAGGGGGGACTAGCGGGTACAATGAGCAGTTCTTC,CASSLLGGTSGYNEQFF
-,many,TRBV15,TRBJ1-1,TGTGCCACCAGCAGAGATTCAGGACCCCTAGAAGCTTTCTTT,CATSRDSGPLEAFF
-,few,TRBV5-5,TRBJ1-5,TGTGCCAGCAGCCCGGGTTCCTATAGCAATCAGCCCCAGCATTTT,CASSPGSYSNQPQHF
-,many,TRBV24-1,TRBJ2-1,TGTGCCACCAGTAGGAGCGGATACAATGAGCAGTTCTTC,CATSRSGYNEQFF
TRBD1,many,TRBV4-2,TRBJ1-2,TGTGCCAGCAGCCAATCCTGGACAGGAGGTAATGGCTACACCTTC,CASSQSWTGGNGYTF
TRBD2,many,TRBV5-4,TRBJ2-1,TGTGCCAGCAGCTTGGTCCCTAGCGGGGGGGATGTTGAGCAGTTCTTC,CASSLVPSGGDVEQFF
TRBD1,many,TRBV12-3/TRBV12-4,TRBJ2-2,TGTGCCAGCAGTTTGACAGGGGGGACTAACACCGGGGAGCTGTTTTTT,CASSLTGGTNTGELFF
TRBD1,many,TRBV29-1,TRBJ1-1,TGCAGCGCGGACAGGGCCGAGGGAGCTTTCTTT,CSADRAEGAFF
-,-,TRBV30,TRBJ2-3,TGTGCCTGGAACGGTGGGGGGACAGATACGCAGTATTTT,CAWNGGGTDTQYF